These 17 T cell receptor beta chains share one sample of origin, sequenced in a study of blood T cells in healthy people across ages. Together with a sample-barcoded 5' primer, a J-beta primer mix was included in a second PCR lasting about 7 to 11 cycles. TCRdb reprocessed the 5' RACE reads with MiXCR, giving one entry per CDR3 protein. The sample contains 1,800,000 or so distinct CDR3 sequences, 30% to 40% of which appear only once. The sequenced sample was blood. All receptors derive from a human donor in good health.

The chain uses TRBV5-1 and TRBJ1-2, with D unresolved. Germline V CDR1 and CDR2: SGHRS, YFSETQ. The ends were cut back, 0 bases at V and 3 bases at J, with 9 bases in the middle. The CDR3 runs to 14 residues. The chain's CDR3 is CASSLVGTDYGYTF. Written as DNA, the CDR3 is TGCGCCAGCAGCTTGGTCGGCACAGACTATGGCTACACCTTC.

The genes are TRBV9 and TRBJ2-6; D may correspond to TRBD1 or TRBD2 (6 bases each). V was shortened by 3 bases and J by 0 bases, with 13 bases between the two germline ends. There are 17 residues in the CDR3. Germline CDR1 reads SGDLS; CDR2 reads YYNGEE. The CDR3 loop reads CASSEGGRNSGANVLTF. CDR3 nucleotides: TGTGCCAGCAGCGAGGGGGGCAGAAACTCTGGGGCCAACGTCCTGACTTTC.

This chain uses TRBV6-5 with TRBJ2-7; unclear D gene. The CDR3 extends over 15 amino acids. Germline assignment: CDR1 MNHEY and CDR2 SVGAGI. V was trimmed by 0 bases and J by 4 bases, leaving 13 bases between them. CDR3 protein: CASSYSILDVYEQYF. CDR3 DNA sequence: TGTGCCAGCAGTTACTCGATCTTGGACGTTTACGAGCAGTACTTC.

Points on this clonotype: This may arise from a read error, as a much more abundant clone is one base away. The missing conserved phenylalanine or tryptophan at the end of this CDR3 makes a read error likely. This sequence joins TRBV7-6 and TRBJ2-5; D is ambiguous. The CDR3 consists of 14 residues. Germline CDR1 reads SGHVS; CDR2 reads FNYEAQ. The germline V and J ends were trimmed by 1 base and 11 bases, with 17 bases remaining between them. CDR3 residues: CASSLGTGRKEQYI. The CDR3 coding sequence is TGTGCCAGCAGCTTAGGTACGGGCCGTAAGGAGCAGTACATC.

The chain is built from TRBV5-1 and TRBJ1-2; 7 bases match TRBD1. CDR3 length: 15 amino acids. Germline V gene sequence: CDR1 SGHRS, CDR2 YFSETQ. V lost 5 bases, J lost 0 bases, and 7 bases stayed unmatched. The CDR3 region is CASSSGTAANYGYTF. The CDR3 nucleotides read TGCGCCAGCAGTTCCGGGACAGCAGCTAACTATGGCTACACCTTC.

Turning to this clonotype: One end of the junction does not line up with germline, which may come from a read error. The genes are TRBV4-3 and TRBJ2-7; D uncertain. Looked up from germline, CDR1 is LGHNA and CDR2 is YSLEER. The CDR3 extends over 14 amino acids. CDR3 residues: CTSSQEWSLYEQYF. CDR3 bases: TGCACCAGCAGCCAAGAATGGTCCCTCTACGAGCAGTACTTC.

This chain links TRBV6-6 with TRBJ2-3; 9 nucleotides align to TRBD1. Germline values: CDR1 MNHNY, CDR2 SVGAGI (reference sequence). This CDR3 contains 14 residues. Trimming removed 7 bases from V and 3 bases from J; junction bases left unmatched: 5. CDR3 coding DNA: TGTGCCAGCACCTCGGGACAGGGTACAGATACGCAGTATTTT. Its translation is CASTSGQGTDTQYF.

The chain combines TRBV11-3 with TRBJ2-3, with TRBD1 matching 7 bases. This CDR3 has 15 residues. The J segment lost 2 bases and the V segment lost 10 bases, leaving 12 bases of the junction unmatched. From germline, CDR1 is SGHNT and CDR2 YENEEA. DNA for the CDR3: TGTGCCACCCTAGACAGGGTAGGGCTCACAGATACGCAGTATTTT. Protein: CATLDRVGLTDTQYF.

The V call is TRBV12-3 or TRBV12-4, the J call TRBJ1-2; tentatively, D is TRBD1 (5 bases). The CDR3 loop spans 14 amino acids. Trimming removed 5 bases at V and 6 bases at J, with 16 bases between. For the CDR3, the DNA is TGTGCCAGCAGTACCAGGACATTAAGGGATGGCTACACCTTC. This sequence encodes CASSTRTLRDGYTF.

The CDR3 sequence is CASSPRTGTGVLGYTF. For the CDR3, the DNA is TGTGCCAGCAGCCCGCGGACCGGGACAGGGGTTCTTGGCTACACCTTC. The rearrangement joins TRBV7-8 to TRBJ1-2, with TRBD1 matching 10 bases. CDR1 and CDR2 from the germline V gene are SGHVS and FQNEAQ. The V segment lost 5 bases and the J segment 7 bases; nucleotides outside the gene matches: 13. The CDR3 consists of 16 residues.

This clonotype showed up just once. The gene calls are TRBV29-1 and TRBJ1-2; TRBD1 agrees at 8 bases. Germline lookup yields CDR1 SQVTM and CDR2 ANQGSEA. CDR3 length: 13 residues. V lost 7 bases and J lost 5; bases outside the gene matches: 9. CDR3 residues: CSASGQGSYGYTF. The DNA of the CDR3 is TGCAGCGCCTCAGGACAGGGAAGTTATGGCTACACCTTC.

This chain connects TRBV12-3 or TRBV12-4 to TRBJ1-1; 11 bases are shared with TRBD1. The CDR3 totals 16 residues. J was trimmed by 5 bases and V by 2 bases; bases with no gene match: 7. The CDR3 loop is CASSLSPGTGGTEAFF. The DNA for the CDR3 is TGTGCCAGCAGTTTAAGCCCCGGGACAGGGGGTACTGAAGCTTTCTTT.

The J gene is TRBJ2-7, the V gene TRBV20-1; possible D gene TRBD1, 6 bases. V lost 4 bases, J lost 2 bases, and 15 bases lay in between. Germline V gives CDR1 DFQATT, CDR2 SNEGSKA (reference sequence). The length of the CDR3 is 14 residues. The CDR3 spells CSANRDTSTYEQYF. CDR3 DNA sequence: TGCAGTGCTAATCGGGACACATCTACCTACGAGCAGTACTTC.

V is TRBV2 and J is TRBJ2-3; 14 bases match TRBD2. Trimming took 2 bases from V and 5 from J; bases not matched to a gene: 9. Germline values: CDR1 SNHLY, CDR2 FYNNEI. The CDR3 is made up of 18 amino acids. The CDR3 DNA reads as TGTGCCAGCAGTGAATTCATAGGACTAGCGGGGGGTGAAGATACGCAGTATTTT. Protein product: CASSEFIGLAGGEDTQYF.

The CDR3 loop is CASSLMRGTGDEQYF. DNA of the CDR3: TGTGCCAGCAGCTTAATGAGGGGCACAGGTGACGAGCAGTACTTC. The chain carries TRBV7-9 and TRBJ2-7; D is possibly TRBD1 or TRBD2 (5 bases each). This CDR3 is 15 amino acids long. CDR1 SEHNR and CDR2 FQNEAQ come from the germline V gene (reference sequence). V lost 2 bases and J lost 5, with 16 bases in between.

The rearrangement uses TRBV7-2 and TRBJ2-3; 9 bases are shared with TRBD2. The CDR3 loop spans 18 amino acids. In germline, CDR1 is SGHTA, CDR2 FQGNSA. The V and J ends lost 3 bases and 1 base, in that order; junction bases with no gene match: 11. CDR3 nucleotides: TGTGCCAGCAGCTTCCGCGGGGGGGAATTTTTCGGCACAGATACGCAGTATTTT. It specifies CASSFRGGEFFGTDTQYF. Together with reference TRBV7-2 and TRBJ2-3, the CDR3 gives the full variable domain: GAGVSQSPSNKVTEKGKDVELRCDPISGHTALYWYRQSLGQGLEFLIYFQGNSAPDKSGLPSDRFSAERTGGSVSTLTIQRTQQEDSAVYLCASSFRGGEFFGTDTQYFGPGTRLTVL.

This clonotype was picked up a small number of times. CDR3 sequence reads: CASSPGVGTGWRNEQFF. In DNA form, the CDR3 reads TGTGCCAGCAGCCCTGGGGTGGGGACGGGTTGGAGGAATGAGCAGTTCTTC. The V and J genes are TRBV11-3 and TRBJ2-1; TRBD1 or TRBD2 may be the D gene (5 bases each). The V end lost 5 bases, the J end lost 7 bases, and 24 bases lay between the germline ends. The CDR3 spans 17 residues. Per germline, CDR1 SGHNT and CDR2 YENEEA.